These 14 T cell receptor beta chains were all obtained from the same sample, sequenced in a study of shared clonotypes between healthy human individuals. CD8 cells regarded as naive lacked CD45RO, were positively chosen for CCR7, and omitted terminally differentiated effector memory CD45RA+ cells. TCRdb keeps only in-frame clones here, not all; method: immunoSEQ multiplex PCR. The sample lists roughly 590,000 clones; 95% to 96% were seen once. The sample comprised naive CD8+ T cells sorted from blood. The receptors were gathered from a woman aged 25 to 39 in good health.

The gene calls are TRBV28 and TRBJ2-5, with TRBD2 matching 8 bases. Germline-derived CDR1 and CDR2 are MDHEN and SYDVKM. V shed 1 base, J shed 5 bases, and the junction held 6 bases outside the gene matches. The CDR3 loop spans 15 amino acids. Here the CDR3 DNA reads TGTGCCAGCAGTTTATTTGCGGGAGGTTTGGAGACCCAGTACTTC. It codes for CASSLFAGGLETQYF.

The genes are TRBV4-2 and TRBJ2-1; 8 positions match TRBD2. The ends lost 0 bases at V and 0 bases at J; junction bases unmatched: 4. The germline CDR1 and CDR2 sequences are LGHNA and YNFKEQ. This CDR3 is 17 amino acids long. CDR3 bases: TGTGCCAGCAGCCAAGACCGCAGCGGGAGCTCCTACAATGAGCAGTTCTTC. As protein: CASSQDRSGSSYNEQFF.

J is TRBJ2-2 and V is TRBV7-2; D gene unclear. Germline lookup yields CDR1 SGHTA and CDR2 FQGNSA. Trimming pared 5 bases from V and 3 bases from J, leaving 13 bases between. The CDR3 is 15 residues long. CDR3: CASSPNGDYTGELFF. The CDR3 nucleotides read TGTGCCAGCAGCCCCAACGGCGACTACACCGGGGAGCTGTTTTTT.

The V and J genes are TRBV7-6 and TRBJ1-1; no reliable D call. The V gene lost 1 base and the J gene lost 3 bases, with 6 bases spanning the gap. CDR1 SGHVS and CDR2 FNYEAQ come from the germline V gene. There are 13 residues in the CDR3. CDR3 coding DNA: TGTGCCAGCAGCTTAGAGTCCCACACTGAAGCTTTCTTT. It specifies CASSLESHTEAFF. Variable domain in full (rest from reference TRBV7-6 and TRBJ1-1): GAGVSQSPRYKVTKRGQDVALRCDPISGHVSLYWYRQALGQGPEFLTYFNYEAQQDKSGLPNDRFSAERPEGSISTLTIQRTEQRDSAMYRCASSLESHTEAFFGQGTRLTVV.

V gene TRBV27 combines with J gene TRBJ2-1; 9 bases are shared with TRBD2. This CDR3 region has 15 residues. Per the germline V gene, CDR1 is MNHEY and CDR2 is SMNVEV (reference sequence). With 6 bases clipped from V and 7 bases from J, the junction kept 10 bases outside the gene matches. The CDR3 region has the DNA TGTGCCAGCAGAAGACAGCGGGAGGCGGGTAATGAGCAGTTCTTC. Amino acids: CASRRQREAGNEQFF.

DNA of the CDR3: TGCGCCAGCAGTGACCGTGGGACAGGGGGCGAGCAGTACTTC. It yields the protein CASSDRGTGGEQYF. J is TRBJ2-7 and V is TRBV10-2; TRBD1 matches at 11 bases. CDR1 WSHSY and CDR2 SAAADI come from the germline V gene. V lost 3 bases, J lost 6 bases, and 4 bases stayed unmatched. The CDR3 is made up of 14 amino acids.

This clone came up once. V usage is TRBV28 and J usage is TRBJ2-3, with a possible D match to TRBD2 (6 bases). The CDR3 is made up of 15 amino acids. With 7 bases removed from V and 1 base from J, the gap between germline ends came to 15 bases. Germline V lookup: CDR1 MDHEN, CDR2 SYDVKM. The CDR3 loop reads CASNPGERGTDTQYF. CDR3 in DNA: TGTGCCAGCAACCCGGGGGAGCGGGGCACAGATACGCAGTATTTT. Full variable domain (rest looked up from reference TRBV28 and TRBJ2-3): DVKVTQSSRYLVKRTGEKVFLECVQDMDHENMFWYRQDPGLGLRLIYFSYDVKMKEKGDIPEGYSVSREKKERFSLILESASTNQTSMYLCASNPGERGTDTQYFGPGTRLTVL.

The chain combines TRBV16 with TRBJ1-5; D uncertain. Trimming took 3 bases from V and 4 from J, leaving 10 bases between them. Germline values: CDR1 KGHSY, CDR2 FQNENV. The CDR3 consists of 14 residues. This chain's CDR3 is CASSQGSGNQPQHF. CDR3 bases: TGTGCCAGCAGCCAGGGATCGGGGAATCAGCCCCAGCATTTT.

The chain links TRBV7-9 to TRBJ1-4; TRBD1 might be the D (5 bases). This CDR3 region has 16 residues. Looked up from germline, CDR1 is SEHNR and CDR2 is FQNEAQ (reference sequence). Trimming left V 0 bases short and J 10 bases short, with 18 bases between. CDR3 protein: CASSLAATAINGKLFF. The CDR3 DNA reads TGTGCCAGCAGCTTAGCGGCGACAGCCATCAACGGAAAACTGTTTTTT.

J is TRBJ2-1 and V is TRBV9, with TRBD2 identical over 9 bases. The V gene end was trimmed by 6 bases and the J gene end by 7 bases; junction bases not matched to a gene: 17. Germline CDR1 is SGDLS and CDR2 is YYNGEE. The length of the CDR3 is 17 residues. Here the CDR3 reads CASTPLGGRASGNEQFF. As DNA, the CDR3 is TGTGCCAGCACCCCCCTTGGCGGGAGGGCCTCGGGGAATGAGCAGTTCTTC.

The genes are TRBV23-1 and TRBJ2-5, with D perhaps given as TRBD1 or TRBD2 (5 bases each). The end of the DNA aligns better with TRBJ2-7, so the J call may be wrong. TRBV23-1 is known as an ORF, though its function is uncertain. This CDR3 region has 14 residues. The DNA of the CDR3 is TGCGCCAGCAATACACGGGGCATACCCTCCGAGCAGTACTTC. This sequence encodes CASNTRGIPSEQYF.

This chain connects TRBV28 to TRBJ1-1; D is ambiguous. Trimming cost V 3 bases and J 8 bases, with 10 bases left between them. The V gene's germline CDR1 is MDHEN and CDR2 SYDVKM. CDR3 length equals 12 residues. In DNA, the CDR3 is TGTGCCAGCAGTTTTTTTGGTCCCGAAGCTTTCTTT. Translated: CASSFFGPEAFF.

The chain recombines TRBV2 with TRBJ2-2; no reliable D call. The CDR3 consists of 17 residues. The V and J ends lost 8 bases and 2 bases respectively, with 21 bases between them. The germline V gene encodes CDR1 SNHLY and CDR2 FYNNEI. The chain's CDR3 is CASSGFPLESNTGELFF. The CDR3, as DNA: TGTGCCAGCTCTGGCTTCCCGCTTGAATCAAACACCGGGGAGCTGTTTTTT.

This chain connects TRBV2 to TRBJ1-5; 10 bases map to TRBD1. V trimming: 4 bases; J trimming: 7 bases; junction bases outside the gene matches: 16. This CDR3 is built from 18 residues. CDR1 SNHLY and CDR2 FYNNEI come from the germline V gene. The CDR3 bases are TGTGCCAGCAGTGGCCCAATTACCGGGACAGGGGTGGGGCAGCCCCAGCATTTT. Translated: CASSGPITGTGVGQPQHF.